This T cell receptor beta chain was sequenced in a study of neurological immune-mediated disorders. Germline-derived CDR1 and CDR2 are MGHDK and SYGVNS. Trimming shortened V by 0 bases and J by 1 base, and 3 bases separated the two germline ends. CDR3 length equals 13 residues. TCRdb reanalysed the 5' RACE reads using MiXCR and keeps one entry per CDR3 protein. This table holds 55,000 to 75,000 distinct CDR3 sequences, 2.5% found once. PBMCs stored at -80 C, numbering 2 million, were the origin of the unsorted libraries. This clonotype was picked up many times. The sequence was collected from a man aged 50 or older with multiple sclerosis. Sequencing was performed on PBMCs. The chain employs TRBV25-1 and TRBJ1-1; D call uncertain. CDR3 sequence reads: CASSEYGNTEAFF. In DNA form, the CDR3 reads TGTGCCAGCAGTGAATATGGGAACACTGAAGCTTTCTTT.